These 23 T cell receptor beta chains were sequenced from one sample in a study of beta chain features in type 1 diabetes. The antigens of these receptors remain unknown. Findings and caveats of the study: TCRB CDR3s from Type 1 diabetes patients were moderately but significantly shorter in all four CD4+ subsets.

Investigators reverse transcribed all isolated RNA, so they sequenced expressed TCRB transcripts. Some clones are missing from TCRdb's copy, which holds only in-frame ones; the method was immunoSEQ multiplex PCR. The sample contains 250,000 to 350,000 clones, around 15% of which appear only once. Material for sequencing was naive CD4+ T cells from blood. These receptors were collected from a man aged 30 to 45 with type 1 diabetes.

V gene TRBV7-3 combines with J gene TRBJ2-1; 8 bases map to TRBD2. The ends lost 3 bases at V and 4 bases at J; junction bases unmatched: 8. Germline CDR1 and CDR2: SGHTA and FQGTGA. CDR3 length: 16 amino acids. Here the CDR3 reads CASSFSPSGFYNEQFF. The CDR3 DNA sequence: TGTGCCAGCAGCTTCTCCCCTAGCGGGTTTTACAATGAGCAGTTCTTC.

In this sample, this clone turned up a few times. The genes are TRBV5-1 and TRBJ2-6; D is unresolved. Germline CDR1 SGHRS, CDR2 YFSETQ. The CDR3 runs to 13 residues. Trimming pared 4 bases from V and 11 bases from J, leaving 13 bases between. CDR3 sequence reads: CASSLGGFDVLTF. In DNA, the CDR3 is TGCGCCAGCAGCCTGGGCGGTTTCGACGTCCTGACTTTC.

This clone showed up just a few times. The rearrangement links TRBV7-2 to TRBJ2-3; D is perhaps TRBD1 (6 bases). Germline lookup yields CDR1 SGHTA and CDR2 FQGNSA. This CDR3 is 15 amino acids long. The V end was cut by 5 bases, the J end by 0 bases, with 12 bases between. CDR3 nucleotide sequence: TGTGCCAGCAGCCTCGACAGGCCCAGCACAGATACGCAGTATTTT. It translates to CASSLDRPSTDTQYF.

The V and J genes are TRBV18 and TRBJ2-5; unclear D gene. Germline-derived CDR1 and CDR2 are KGHSH and LQKENI. V lost 3 bases and J 5 bases, leaving 16 bases between the germline ends. The CDR3 has 15 amino acids. The CDR3 DNA follows: TGTGCCAGCTCACCCCCGGTGGTAGAGTCGGAGACCCAGTACTTC. This encodes CASSPPVVESETQYF.

In regard to this clone: Within the sample, other DNA sequences also encode this same CDR3. This sequence joins TRBV7-9 and TRBJ1-2, with 9 bases matching TRBD1. The CDR3 runs to 12 residues. Germline trimming cut 5 bases from V and 8 bases from J; bases unmatched to any gene: 3. Germline CDR1 is SEHNR and CDR2 is FQNEAQ (reference sequence). CDR3 DNA sequence: TGTGCCAGCAGCCTTACAGGGGGCGGCTACACCTTC. Encoded protein: CASSLTGGGYTF. The full variable domain, in which reference TRBV7-9 and TRBJ1-2 provide the parts outside the CDR3, is DTGVSQNPRHKITKRGQNVTFRCDPISEHNRLYWYRQTLGQGPEFLTYFQNEAQLEKSRLLSDRFSAERPKGSFSTLEIQRTEQGDSAMYLCASSLTGGGYTFGSGTRLTVV.

Points on this clone: Other nucleotide sequences from this sample produce the same CDR3. This rearrangement joins TRBV6-5 to TRBJ1-1; the D gene is possibly TRBD1 (5 bases). Germline V lookup: CDR1 MNHEY, CDR2 SVGAGI. This CDR3 has 15 residues. Trimming removed 0 bases from V and 0 bases from J, with 8 bases in between. This chain's CDR3 is CASSYSGALNTEAFF. CDR3 in DNA: TGTGCCAGCAGTTACTCTGGGGCTCTGAACACTGAAGCTTTCTTT.

This clone was detected a few times. This chain uses TRBV7-3 with TRBJ1-5, with D perhaps TRBD1 (6 bases). Germline CDR1 reads SGHTA; CDR2 reads FQGTGA. The CDR3 runs 17 residues. V lost 2 bases to trimming and J lost 0 bases, with 14 bases between them. CDR3 sequence: CASSLAGRTVSNQPQHF. For the CDR3, the DNA is TGTGCCAGCAGCTTAGCAGGGCGGACAGTTAGCAATCAGCCCCAGCATTTT.

V is TRBV18 and J is TRBJ1-1, with D perhaps TRBD1 (5 bases). The V gene lost 0 bases and the J gene lost 4 bases, with 18 bases spanning the gap. Germline lookup yields CDR1 KGHSH and CDR2 LQKENI. The length of the CDR3 is 17 residues. The DNA of the CDR3 is TGTGCCAGCTCACCACCCCCTGGGGTGGGCAGGGCCACTGAAGCTTTCTTT. It translates to CASSPPPGVGRATEAFF. Full variable domain (outside the CDR3, taken from reference TRBV18 and TRBJ1-1): NAGVMQNPRHLVRRRGQEARLRCSPMKGHSHVYWYRQLPEEGLKFMVYLQKENIIDESGMPKERFSAEFPKEGPSILRIQQVVRGDSAAYFCASSPPPGVGRATEAFFGQGTRLTVV.

The chain links TRBV6-5 to TRBJ1-2; TRBD1 agrees at 9 bases. The CDR3 is 14 amino acids. V was clipped by 5 bases and J by 5 bases; unmatched bases: 6. Germline assignment: CDR1 MNHEY and CDR2 SVGAGI. The DNA of the CDR3 is TGTGCCAGCAGTACTTTACAGGGGGCGTATGGCTACACCTTC. Translating it yields CASSTLQGAYGYTF.

The sample holds a few counts of this clone. The rearrangement links TRBV7-2 to TRBJ1-4, with 8 bases aligning to TRBD1. J was trimmed by 6 bases and V by 4 bases; bases with no gene match: 4. The CDR3 consists of 14 residues. Per the germline V gene, CDR1 is SGHTA and CDR2 is FQGNSA. DNA for the CDR3: TGTGCCAGCAGCTCCGGACAGGGCCATGAAAAACTGTTTTTT. This codes for CASSSGQGHEKLFF.

This clone has just a few counts. The genes are TRBV18 and TRBJ1-1; no reliable D call. Trimming shortened V by 3 bases and J by 2 bases, and 13 bases separated the two germline ends. This CDR3 region has 15 residues. CDR1 KGHSH and CDR2 LQKENI come from the germline V gene. This CDR3 reads CASSPLRFENTEAFF. CDR3 nucleotides: TGTGCCAGCTCACCCTTGCGCTTCGAAAACACTGAAGCTTTCTTT. The variable domain in full, completed from reference TRBV18 and TRBJ1-1, reads NAGVMQNPRHLVRRRGQEARLRCSPMKGHSHVYWYRQLPEEGLKFMVYLQKENIIDESGMPKERFSAEFPKEGPSILRIQQVVRGDSAAYFCASSPLRFENTEAFFGQGTRLTVV.

The chain employs TRBV6-6 and TRBJ2-4; 11 nucleotides line up with TRBD2. This CDR3 contains 16 residues. V shed 2 bases, J shed 6 bases, and the junction held 6 bases outside the gene matches. The germline V gene has CDR1 MNHNY and CDR2 SVGAGI (reference sequence). Here the CDR3 DNA reads TGTGCCAGCAGTTACGATGTCACTAGCGGGAGAAACATTCAGTACTTC. This translates into CASSYDVTSGRNIQYF.

A word on this clone: This CDR3 is also generated by other DNA sequences in the sample. The rearrangement links TRBV18 to TRBJ2-7; the D gene is possibly TRBD1 (5 bases). The CDR3 is 13 residues long. V lost 3 bases and J lost 0, with 6 bases in between. CDR1 KGHSH and CDR2 LQKENI come from the germline V gene. The CDR3: CASSPDSSYEQYF. The CDR3 nucleotides are TGTGCCAGCTCACCCGACAGCTCCTACGAGCAGTACTTC.

Only a few counts were recorded for this clone. The chain has TRBV10-3 and TRBJ1-3; 7 bases agree with TRBD1. The CDR3 contains 15 residues. The ends lost 8 bases at V and 4 bases at J; junction bases unmatched: 11. Germline CDR1 and CDR2: ENHRY and SYGVKD. CDR3 in amino acids: CAIGEDREYGNTIYF. The CDR3 region has the DNA TGTGCCATCGGAGAAGACAGGGAGTACGGAAACACCATATATTTT.

This chain uses TRBV15 with TRBJ2-2; 9 positions match TRBD2. The CDR3 contains 14 residues. V shed 8 bases, J shed 2 bases, and the junction held 3 bases outside the gene matches. CDR1 is LNHNV, CDR2 YYDKDF, per germline (reference sequence). CDR3 amino acids: CATQTSGNTGELFF. The DNA for the CDR3 is TGTGCCACCCAGACTAGCGGAAACACCGGGGAGCTGTTTTTT.

This clone has just a few counts. CDR3 coding DNA: TGTGCCAGCGGAGTGCGGAGGAACACTGAAGCTTTCTTT. Translated: CASGVRRNTEAFF. This chain joins TRBV2 and TRBJ1-1; D gene uncertain. The CDR3 length is 13 residues. The germline gives CDR1 SNHLY, CDR2 FYNNEI. V lost 8 bases and J lost 1, with 11 bases in between.

This chain uses TRBV7-9 with TRBJ1-1, with D maybe TRBD1 (6 bases). The CDR3 runs 14 residues. CDR1 and CDR2 (germline): SEHNR, FQNEAQ (reference sequence). V was pared by 5 bases and J by 1 base, with 11 bases between. The CDR3 region has the DNA TGTGCCAGCAGCGAGACAGGTGCGAACACTGAAGCTTTCTTT. This codes for CASSETGANTEAFF.

The chain uses TRBV6-5 and TRBJ2-2; D is possibly TRBD2 (5 bases). Germline CDR1 MNHEY, CDR2 SVGAGI. The CDR3 consists of 15 residues. V was pared by 2 bases and J by 0 bases, with 7 bases between. The CDR3 sequence: CASSYRGPNTGELFF. Here the CDR3 DNA reads TGTGCCAGCAGTTACCGAGGGCCGAACACCGGGGAGCTGTTTTTT.

This clone was seen a few times. The V and J genes are TRBV14 and TRBJ2-1; 13 bases line up with TRBD2. The germline V gene has CDR1 SGHDN and CDR2 FVKESK. The CDR3 contains 15 residues. Trimming took 3 bases from V and 7 from J; bases not matched to a gene: 3. The CDR3 nucleotides read TGTGCCAGCAGCCAGCGACTAGCGGGAGGTAATGAGCAGTTCTTC. Its translation is CASSQRLAGGNEQFF.

The chain couples TRBV18 to TRBJ2-1; the D gene is possibly TRBD2 (5 bases). The germline gives CDR1 KGHSH, CDR2 LQKENI. V gave up 2 bases and J gave up 6 bases, with 11 bases separating them. The CDR3 is made up of 14 amino acids. CDR3 coding DNA: TGTGCCAGCTCACCAACGCTAGCTATCAATGAGCAGTTCTTC. Its translation is CASSPTLAINEQFF.

There are a few counts of this clone. CDR3 coding DNA: TGTGCCAGCAGCCCCCAGGGACTAGCGGGAGAGCAGTTCTTC. This codes for CASSPQGLAGEQFF. The chain joins TRBV11-2 to TRBJ2-1; TRBD2 aligns across 13 bases. From germline, CDR1 is SGHAT and CDR2 FQNNGV. CDR3 length equals 14 residues. Trimming cost V 5 bases and J 10 bases; bases outside gene matches: 5.

The chain employs TRBV2 and TRBJ2-3; 8 bases are a match to TRBD1. Losses at the gene ends were 6 bases for V and 4 bases for J; bases not matched to a gene: 6. This CDR3 has 14 amino acids. Germline values: CDR1 SNHLY, CDR2 FYNNEI. The CDR3 loop is CASSGTGWSDTQYF. Written as DNA, the CDR3 is TGTGCCAGCAGCGGGACAGGCTGGTCAGATACGCAGTATTTT. The variable domain in full, with the rest retrieved from reference TRBV2 and TRBJ2-3, is EPEVTQTPSHQVTQMGQEVILRCVPISNHLYFYWYRQILGQKVEFLVSFYNNEISEKSEIFDDQFSVERPDGSNFTLKIRSTKLEDSAMYFCASSGTGWSDTQYFGPGTRLTVL.

Remarks on this clone: At one boundary the junction diverges from the germline segment, which might be a read error. V and J are TRBV28 and TRBJ2-4; TRBD2 aligns across 7 bases. CDR1 is MDHEN and CDR2 is SYDVKM in the germline V gene. CDR3 length: 11 amino acids. The CDR3 coding sequence is TGTGCCAGCAGGGGGGAGGGGACTCACCACTTC. Amino acids: CASRGEGTHHF.